Reported below is one TCR beta chain. The source of the sample is a study of cytomegalovirus exposure and HLA in healthy donors. Overall study context: There were more than 350 genotyped donors. Of these, roughly 84% fell in the genetic ancestry cluster associated with self-reported Caucasian donors.

Germline values: CDR1 LNHNV, CDR2 YYDKDF (reference sequence). This CDR3 is built from 14 residues. Trimming left V 8 bases short and J 4 bases short, with 14 bases between. Both 60 Vbeta primers and 13 Jbeta primers went into the PCR. Only in-frame clones appear in the TCRdb table, and some are missing; sequencing was by immunoSEQ multiplex PCR. The sample has roughly 130,000 clones, 75% to 85% seen once. The J gene is TRBJ1-4, the V gene TRBV15; the D gene is possibly TRBD1 (6 bases). The clonotype was recovered from a man aged 40-50 years in good health and CMV-seronegative. The sequencing sample was made of PBMCs. CDR3 protein: CATGRQGYNEKLFF. In DNA, the CDR3 is TGTGCCACCGGACGCCAGGGGTATAATGAAAAACTGTTTTTT.